Each of the 26 T cell receptor beta chains below was sequenced from the same sample in a study of shared clonotypes between healthy human individuals (dated by TCRdb to the early 2020s). Library construction relied on the immunoSEQ multiplex PCR assay. As stored in TCRdb, this immuneACCESS dataset retains in-frame rearrangements with V and J assigned. A fraction of the clones does not appear; measured against another copy, unresolved V genes explain less than half of the discrepancy, and the remainder lacks a known reason. For this sample the table gives around 980,000 clones, of which around 78% were detected only once. The ten largest clones represent roughly 0.65% of the sample. Sequencing used memory CD4+ T cells from PBMCs. The cell subset or site label here, explained by the study, means: CD45RA-negative fraction. Source of these receptors: a man between 18 and 35 years old in good health. Some clones in this sample may be carry-over from other donors' samples.

Ten or more counts support this clone. The chain links TRBV7-9 to TRBJ1-1; no reliable D call. CDR1 is SEHNR and CDR2 is FQNEAQ in the germline V gene (reference sequence). The ends were cut back, 5 bases at V and 3 bases at J, with 13 bases in the middle. There are 14 residues in the CDR3. DNA of the CDR3: TGTGCCAGCAGCGATACTACGGCGGACACTGAAGCTTTCTTT. This sequence encodes CASSDTTADTEAFF.

V and J are TRBV7-9 and TRBJ2-3; 9 nucleotides align to TRBD1. Germline loops: CDR1 SEHNR, CDR2 FQNEAQ (reference sequence). The CDR3 has 14 residues. V trimming: 5 bases; J trimming: 7 bases; junction bases outside the gene matches: 7. CDR3 sequence: CASSVGTGKNTQYF. CDR3 bases: TGTGCCAGCAGCGTCGGGACAGGGAAGAATACGCAGTATTTT. Based on the CDR3 plus reference TRBV7-9 and TRBJ2-3, the full variable domain is DTGVSQNPRHKITKRGQNVTFRCDPISEHNRLYWYRQTLGQGPEFLTYFQNEAQLEKSRLLSDRFSAERPKGSFSTLEIQRTEQGDSAMYLCASSVGTGKNTQYFGPGTRLTVL.

A word on this clone: A much larger clone differs by one base, so this may be a read error. V gene TRBV4-3 combines with J gene TRBJ2-7; maybe TRBD1 (6 bases). The V gene lost 0 bases and the J gene lost 6 bases, with 9 bases spanning the gap. Germline V gene lookup returns CDR1 LGHNA and CDR2 YSLEER. The CDR3 runs 13 residues. CDR3 bases: TGCGCCAGCAGCCAAGAGGCAGGGGTCGAGCAGTACTTC. Protein sequence: CASSQEAGVEQYF.

The V and J genes are TRBV27 and TRBJ2-2, with D unresolved. V was shortened by 2 bases and J by 0 bases, with 4 bases between the two germline ends. The CDR3 is made up of 14 amino acids. Germline-derived CDR1 and CDR2 are MNHEY and SMNVEV (reference sequence). The CDR3 sequence is CASSLMANTGELFF. In DNA form, the CDR3 reads TGTGCCAGCAGTTTAATGGCGAACACCGGGGAGCTGTTTTTT.

The chain employs TRBV2 and TRBJ2-7; a weak D match, TRBD1 (7 bases). V lost 7 bases and J lost 9, with 22 bases in between. This CDR3 is built from 14 residues. From germline, CDR1 is SNHLY and CDR2 FYNNEI. The CDR3 region is CASKENRGLPGQYF. In nucleotides, the CDR3 is TGTGCCAGCAAAGAGAACAGGGGACTCCCAGGGCAGTACTTC.

The chain employs TRBV7-2 and TRBJ1-1; no firm D call. The CDR3 sequence is 16 residues long. V was shortened by 1 base and J by 0 bases, with 12 bases between the two germline ends. Looked up from germline, CDR1 is SGHTA and CDR2 is FQGNSA. CDR3 nucleotide sequence: TGTGCCAGCAGCTTAGGGGTAGGCAGCTTGAACACTGAAGCTTTCTTT. It encodes CASSLGVGSLNTEAFF.

Concerning this clone itself: At the DNA level, this CDR3 is encoded by other sequences in the same sample as well. V usage is TRBV7-3 and J usage is TRBJ1-4, with no clear D. V lost 0 bases and J lost 0, with 5 bases in between. Looked up from germline, CDR1 is SGHTA and CDR2 is FQGTGA. This CDR3 is built from 15 residues. This CDR3 is CASSLTGATNEKLFF. As DNA, the CDR3 is TGTGCCAGCAGCTTAACGGGTGCAACTAATGAAAAACTGTTTTTT.

V is TRBV5-6 and J is TRBJ1-5; 10 bases fit TRBD1. With V trimmed by 4 bases and J by 0 bases, 10 bases remained unmatched. Per germline, CDR1 SGHDT and CDR2 YYEEEE. This CDR3 spans 18 amino acids. The CDR3 reads CASSLMTGGEHSNQPQHF. CDR3 DNA: TGTGCCAGCAGCCTTATGACAGGGGGCGAACATAGCAATCAGCCCCAGCATTTT.

The chain uses TRBV19 and TRBJ1-5, with 10 bases identical to TRBD1. Germline CDR1 reads LNHDA; CDR2 reads SQIVND (reference sequence). The CDR3 sequence is 15 residues long. Losses at the gene ends were 8 bases for V and 6 bases for J; bases not matched to a gene: 10. The CDR3 coding sequence is TGTGCCAGTGGTCCGAGACAGGGGGCTGGTCAGCCCCAGCATTTT. Residues: CASGPRQGAGQPQHF. The full variable domain, its missing parts supplied by reference TRBV19 and TRBJ1-5, is DGGITQSPKYLFRKEGQNVTLSCEQNLNHDAMYWYRQDPGQGLRLIYYSQIVNDFQKGDIAEGYSVSREKKESFPLTVTSAQKNPTAFYLCASGPRQGAGQPQHFGDGTRLSIL.

Concerning this clone itself: Distinct nucleotide sequences in the sample also encode this CDR3. The chain is built from TRBV30 and TRBJ2-1; TRBD2 aligns across 7 bases. CDR1 GTSNPN and CDR2 SVGIG come from the germline V gene (reference sequence). The J segment lost 2 bases and the V segment lost 3 bases, leaving 1 base of the junction unmatched. The CDR3 sequence is 13 residues long. This CDR3 is CAWSGLAYNEQFF. DNA of the CDR3: TGTGCCTGGAGCGGACTAGCCTACAATGAGCAGTTCTTC.

V is TRBV5-1 and J is TRBJ2-7, with D possibly matching TRBD1 (6 bases). V lost 4 bases to trimming and J lost 0 bases, with 14 bases between them. This CDR3 region has 15 residues. Germline loops: CDR1 SGHRS, CDR2 YFSETQ. CDR3 in DNA: TGCGCCAGCAGCCCGCGGACAGATTACTCCTACGAGCAGTACTTC. Translation: CASSPRTDYSYEQYF. Full variable domain (rest looked up from reference TRBV5-1 and TRBJ2-7): KAGVTQTPRYLIKTRGQQVTLSCSPISGHRSVSWYQQTPGQGLQFLFEYFSETQRNKGNFPGRFSGRQFSNSRSEMNVSTLELGDSALYLCASSPRTDYSYEQYFGPGTRLTVT.

The V gene is TRBV5-1, the J gene TRBJ2-1; weak D call: TRBD1 (5 bases). From germline, CDR1 is SGHRS and CDR2 YFSETQ. V shed 2 bases and J shed 4 bases, with 16 bases lying between them. This CDR3 spans 16 amino acids. This CDR3 reads CASSFAGLIAYNEQFF. The CDR3 nucleotides read TGCGCCAGCAGCTTCGCAGGGCTGATCGCTTACAATGAGCAGTTCTTC.

The V gene is TRBV29-1, the J gene TRBJ2-1; no firm D call. This CDR3 is built from 11 residues. Trimming removed 4 bases at V and 8 bases at J, with 9 bases between. CDR1 is SQVTM and CDR2 is ANQGSEA in the germline V gene. The CDR3 bases are TGCAGCGTTGGTGAGGCGGATGAGCAGTTCTTC. It is translated as CSVGEADEQFF.

For this clone: This is likely an artifact of a read error, given a far larger clone one base away. The chain combines TRBV28 with TRBJ2-7, with 9 bases identical to TRBD1. CDR1 is MDHEN and CDR2 is SYDVKM in the germline V gene. V was pared by 5 bases and J by 0 bases, with 5 bases of the junction left unmatched. The CDR3 is made up of 15 amino acids. As DNA, the CDR3 is TGTGCCAGCAGTCCTCCGGGACAGGGCTCCTACGAGCAGTACTTC. It translates to CASSPPGQGSYEQYF.

This sequence joins TRBV5-1 and TRBJ2-7, with 11 bases identical to TRBD2. After removal of 0 bases from V and 0 bases from J, the junction contained 14 bases not matched to a gene. Germline V gene lookup returns CDR1 SGHRS and CDR2 YFSETQ. The CDR3 is 20 residues long. CDR3 coding DNA: TGCGCCAGCAGCTTGGCCAGCCTTGGTCGGACTAGCGGGTACTCCTACGAGCAGTACTTC. Its translation: CASSLASLGRTSGYSYEQYF.

This clone was found once. V and J are TRBV5-1 and TRBJ2-2; D assignment may be TRBD1 or TRBD2 (5 bases each). This CDR3 has 16 amino acids. V was cut by 4 bases and J by 0 bases, with 13 bases left in between. Germline CDR1 reads SGHRS; CDR2 reads YFSETQ. CDR3 residues: CASSHGASANTGELFF. The CDR3 bases are TGCGCCAGCAGCCACGGGGCCAGCGCGAACACCGGGGAGCTGTTTTTT.

The chain carries TRBV30 and TRBJ1-4, with D possibly TRBD1 on 5 matching bases. V was shortened by 4 bases and J by 0 bases, with 12 bases between the two germline ends. The germline CDR1 and CDR2 sequences are GTSNPN and SVGIG (reference sequence). This CDR3 comprises 15 residues. CDR3 residues: CAWTGHRTTNEKLFF. In DNA form, the CDR3 reads TGTGCCTGGACAGGACACAGAACAACTAATGAAAAACTGTTTTTT.

The J gene is TRBJ1-1, the V gene TRBV28; D is ambiguous. Trimming shortened V by 4 bases and J by 8 bases, and 23 bases separated the two germline ends. CDR3 length equals 16 residues. Germline V lookup: CDR1 MDHEN, CDR2 SYDVKM. The CDR3 DNA reads as TGTGCCAGCAGTTCCCTTGGTCCCTCGGGGAACCAAGAAGCTTTCTTT. It translates to CASSSLGPSGNQEAFF.

The gene calls are TRBV7-9 and TRBJ2-5; D is unresolved. The CDR3 sequence is 13 residues long. Germline V gene lookup returns CDR1 SEHNR and CDR2 FQNEAQ (reference sequence). The V end lost 3 bases, the J end lost 5 bases, and 10 bases lay between the germline ends. The DNA for the CDR3 is TGTGCCAGCAGCTTGGTAGGGCATGAGACCCAGTACTTC. This encodes CASSLVGHETQYF. The entire variable domain, with the rest obtained from reference TRBV7-9 and TRBJ2-5, is as follows: DTGVSQNPRHKITKRGQNVTFRCDPISEHNRLYWYRQTLGQGPEFLTYFQNEAQLEKSRLLSDRFSAERPKGSFSTLEIQRTEQGDSAMYLCASSLVGHETQYFGPGTRLLVL.

DNA for the CDR3: TGTGCCGGAGGCCGGGTCAATGAGCAGTTCTTC. It is translated as CAGGRVNEQFF. The rearrangement joins TRBV19 to TRBJ2-1, with a weak D call TRBD2 (5 bases). Germline assignment: CDR1 LNHDA and CDR2 SQIVND (reference sequence). V shed 11 bases and J shed 6 bases, with 11 bases lying between them. There are 11 residues in the CDR3.

The chain has TRBV4-2 and TRBJ2-1; maybe TRBD1 (6 bases). CDR3 size: 14 residues. Trimming shortened V by 1 base and J by 5 bases, and 9 bases separated the two germline ends. The V gene's germline CDR1 is LGHNA and CDR2 YNFKEQ. The CDR3 sequence is CASSQVTGNNEQFF. For the CDR3, the DNA is TGTGCCAGCAGCCAAGTCACAGGGAACAATGAGCAGTTCTTC.

In this sample, this clone turned up a few times. Distinct nucleotide sequences in the sample also encode this CDR3. The gene calls are TRBV7-3 and TRBJ1-1; unclear D gene. The germline V gene encodes CDR1 SGHTA and CDR2 FQGTGA. This CDR3 region has 13 residues. The germline V and J ends were trimmed by 2 bases and 0 bases, with 4 bases remaining between them. The DNA of the CDR3 is TGTGCCAGCAGCTTATCCCTGAACACTGAAGCTTTCTTT. As protein: CASSLSLNTEAFF.

V usage is TRBV15 and J usage is TRBJ2-3; D is unclear. The CDR3 length is 16 residues. CDR1 LNHNV and CDR2 YYDKDF come from the germline V gene (reference sequence). V lost 0 bases and J 6 bases, leaving 16 bases between the germline ends. This chain's CDR3 is CATSRETRTGSDTQYF. The CDR3 DNA reads TGTGCCACCAGCAGAGAGACCCGAACGGGCTCGGATACGCAGTATTTT.

The rearrangement uses TRBV18 and TRBJ1-2; D may be TRBD1 (6 bases). Germline V gene sequence: CDR1 KGHSH, CDR2 LQKENI. The CDR3 is made up of 14 amino acids. V lost 3 bases to trimming and J lost 6 bases, with 14 bases between them. The CDR3 region has the DNA TGTGCCAGCTCACCCTCCATGGGGGGCGATGGCTACACCTTC. This codes for CASSPSMGGDGYTF. Combining the CDR3 with reference TRBV18 and TRBJ1-2 gives the whole variable domain NAGVMQNPRHLVRRRGQEARLRCSPMKGHSHVYWYRQLPEEGLKFMVYLQKENIIDESGMPKERFSAEFPKEGPSILRIQQVVRGDSAAYFCASSPSMGGDGYTFGSGTRLTVV.

This clone appeared once. The V and J genes are TRBV6-5 and TRBJ1-2; no reliable D call. This CDR3 is built from 12 residues. Germline assignment: CDR1 MNHEY and CDR2 SVGAGI. Trimming shortened V by 4 bases and J by 2 bases, and 5 bases separated the two germline ends. In DNA form, the CDR3 reads TGTGCCAGCAGTTCCCAGAACTATGGCTACACCTTC. The encoded protein is CASSSQNYGYTF.

This chain joins TRBV7-3 and TRBJ2-3, with a weak D call TRBD1 (6 bases). The CDR3 is made up of 15 amino acids. Germline V gives CDR1 SGHTA, CDR2 FQGTGA. The V end was cut by 3 bases, the J end by 4 bases, with 14 bases between. CDR3: CASSFSRGSADTQYF. The DNA for the CDR3 is TGTGCCAGCAGCTTTAGCAGGGGTTCTGCAGATACGCAGTATTTT.